This entry is about one T cell receptor beta chain. Clones were sequenced by immunoSEQ multiplex PCR, and TCRdb holds only the in-frame ones, with some missing. There are tens of thousands of clones in the sample; 70% to 90% occur only once, and approximately 2.8% lies in the top ten. This sample is drawn from a study of T cell clones after liver transplantation. Study information: TCRbeta sequencing after a pre-transplant mixed lymphocyte reaction identified graft-donor-reactive clones, later tracked in post-transplant blood. Pre-transplant mixed lymphocyte reactions yielded third-party-reactive TCRbeta sequences as comparators for graft-donor-reactive sequences.

CDR1 and CDR2 (germline): PRHDT, FYEKMQ (reference sequence). This CDR3 comprises 14 residues. V dropped 0 bases and J dropped 0 bases, with 3 bases sitting between them. The sequencing here drew on CD4+ T cells from blood, taken at the 22-month timepoint. The chain links TRBV13 to TRBJ1-3, with D unresolved. This receptor was taken from a human patient who received a liver transplant. Some T cells may arise from the graft donor. The CDR3, as DNA: TGTGCCAGCAGCTTAGGAGACTCTGGAAACACCATATATTTT. It yields the protein CASSLGDSGNTIYF. Filled out from reference TRBV13 and TRBJ1-3, the complete variable domain reads AAGVIQSPRHLIKEKRETATLKCYPIPRHDTVYWYQQGPGQDPQFLISFYEKMQSDKGSIPDRFSAQQFSDYHSELNMSSLELGDSALYFCASSLGDSGNTIYFGEGSWLTVV.